This passage covers 30 T cell receptor beta chains from one sample sequenced in a study of blood T cell repertoires in COVID-19 (TCRdb year 2020). Library creation used the immunoSEQ multiplex PCR assay. TCRdb took over this immuneACCESS table, retaining in-frame rearrangements with V and J assigned. Such tables are incomplete; in checked studies, under half of the missing clones stem from an unresolved V gene, and the remainder is unexplained. Counted in this sample were some 150,000 clones; around 83% of them appeared once. The top ten hold more than 2% of the sample. Sequencing was done on a sample of peripheral blood. These receptor sequences come from a human donor with acute or convalescent COVID-19. The donor label of this sample is uncertain.

The chain links TRBV19 to TRBJ1-1; no reliable D call. CDR3 length: 12 residues. Trimming stripped 5 bases from V and 3 bases from J, with 7 bases between. The V gene's germline CDR1 is LNHDA and CDR2 SQIVND (reference sequence). The CDR3 coding sequence is TGTGCCAGTAGTGAGGGTCACACTGAAGCTTTCTTT. Amino acid sequence: CASSEGHTEAFF. Combining the CDR3 with reference TRBV19 and TRBJ1-1 gives the whole variable domain DGGITQSPKYLFRKEGQNVTLSCEQNLNHDAMYWYRQDPGQGLRLIYYSQIVNDFQKGDIAEGYSVSREKKESFPLTVTSAQKNPTAFYLCASSEGHTEAFFGQGTRLTVV.

The chain links TRBV5-1 to TRBJ1-2; weak D call: TRBD1 (5 bases). Trimming removed 1 base from V and 6 bases from J, with 25 bases in between. The CDR3 is made up of 18 amino acids. Per germline, CDR1 SGHRS and CDR2 YFSETQ. CDR3 amino acids: CASSLFPTLQGGMDGYTF. In DNA, the CDR3 is TGCGCCAGCAGCTTGTTCCCGACCCTTCAGGGAGGGATGGATGGCTACACCTTC.

The chain couples TRBV15 to TRBJ1-3; 7 nucleotides line up with TRBD1. Germline lookup yields CDR1 LNHNV and CDR2 YYDKDF (reference sequence). The junction had 5 bases not matched to a gene; V was cut back by 0 bases and J by 3 bases. This CDR3 region has 16 residues. The CDR3, as DNA: TGTGCCACCAGCAGAGACGGGACAGCAGGTGGAAACACCATATATTTT. This encodes CATSRDGTAGGNTIYF. The whole variable domain, remainder taken from reference TRBV15 and TRBJ1-3, is DAMVIQNPRYQVTQFGKPVTLSCSQTLNHNVMYWYQQKSSQAPKLLFHYYDKDFNNEADTPDNFQSRRPNTSFCFLDIRSPGLGDTAMYLCATSRDGTAGGNTIYFGEGSWLTVV.

CDR3 coding DNA: TGTGCCAGTATGGACAGGGCGAACACCGGGGAGCTGTTTTTT. The encoded protein is CASMDRANTGELFF. The chain uses TRBV19 and TRBJ2-2, with 8 bases aligning to TRBD1. The CDR3 covers 14 residues. CDR1 is LNHDA, CDR2 SQIVND, per germline (reference sequence). Trimming removed 7 bases from V and 0 bases from J; junction bases left unmatched: 1.

This chain links TRBV7-2 with TRBJ1-1; 8 bases fit TRBD1. The CDR3 runs 14 residues. Looked up from germline, CDR1 is SGHTA and CDR2 is FQGNSA. The V and J ends lost 1 base and 4 bases, in that order; junction bases with no gene match: 2. CDR3 sequence: CASSLGQGSTEAFF. CDR3 DNA: TGTGCCAGCAGCTTAGGACAGGGGAGCACTGAAGCTTTCTTT. Drawing the rest from reference TRBV7-2 and TRBJ1-1, the complete variable domain is GAGVSQSPSNKVTEKGKDVELRCDPISGHTALYWYRQSLGQGLEFLIYFQGNSAPDKSGLPSDRFSAERTGGSVSTLTIQRTQQEDSAVYLCASSLGQGSTEAFFGQGTRLTVV.

This chain joins TRBV5-1 and TRBJ1-1; TRBD1 matches at 11 bases. The CDR3 has 14 amino acids. Germline CDR1 is SGHRS and CDR2 is YFSETQ. J lost 6 bases, V lost 7 bases, and 8 bases had no gene match. This chain's CDR3 is CASSVGQGASEAFF. CDR3 in DNA: TGCGCCAGCTCCGTCGGACAGGGGGCGTCTGAAGCTTTCTTT.

The V and J genes are TRBV3-1 (or the pseudogene TRBV3-2) and TRBJ1-1, with D tentatively TRBD1 (5 bases). The CDR3 covers 15 residues. Germline CDR1 LGHDT, CDR2 YNNKEL (reference sequence). The V end lost 4 bases, the J end lost 0 bases, and 12 bases lay between the germline ends. The CDR3 sequence: CASSRQGGVNTEAFF. DNA for the CDR3: TGTGCCAGCAGCCGGCAGGGTGGGGTGAACACTGAAGCTTTCTTT.

The chain uses TRBV21-1 and TRBJ1-4; the table's D call, TRBD1, was not checked against the DNA. TRBV21-1 is a pseudogene segment. This CDR3 is built from 17 residues. The chain's CDR3 is CASSIPGQGVMPEKLFF. CDR3 nucleotides: TGTGCCAGCAGCATCCCGGGACAGGGGGTAATGCCTGAAAAACTGTTTTTT.

This clone was picked up one time. The chain employs TRBV15 and TRBJ1-1; D call uncertain. Per the germline V gene, CDR1 is LNHNV and CDR2 is YYDKDF (reference sequence). The CDR3 runs to 14 residues. Trimming left V 5 bases short and J 6 bases short, with 16 bases between. CDR3 nucleotide sequence: TGTGCCACCAGCCGTACATGGCGGAGAGCTGAAGCTTTCTTT. Encoded protein: CATSRTWRRAEAFF.

This sequence joins TRBV9 and TRBJ1-3; no clear D gene. Germline V gene data show CDR1 as SGDLS and CDR2 as YYNGEE. CDR3 length equals 13 residues. V shed 1 base and J shed 3 bases, with 5 bases lying between them. CDR3 DNA: TGTGCCAGCAGCGTAAATAATGGAAACACCATATATTTT. Its translation: CASSVNNGNTIYF.

The chain has TRBV5-1 and TRBJ1-2, with 10 bases aligning to TRBD1. The CDR3 contains 14 residues. The V segment lost 6 bases and the J segment 5 bases; nucleotides outside the gene matches: 7. Germline assignment: CDR1 SGHRS and CDR2 YFSETQ. CDR3: CASTTGTGVYGYTF. The CDR3, as DNA: TGCGCCAGCACCACCGGGACAGGGGTGTATGGCTACACCTTC.

This clone was detected only once. This chain links TRBV2 with TRBJ1-5; a possible D gene is TRBD1 (5 bases). The CDR3 consists of 15 residues. The V and J ends lost 3 bases and 7 bases respectively, with 16 bases between them. Germline CDR1 and CDR2: SNHLY and FYNNEI. The CDR3 nucleotides read TGTGCCAGCAGTGATCGGTCAGGACATGCCCAGCCCCAGCATTTT. Encoded protein: CASSDRSGHAQPQHF.

V is TRBV7-3 and J is TRBJ2-6; TRBD2 aligns across 10 bases. Looked up from germline, CDR1 is SGHTA and CDR2 is FQGTGA. This CDR3 region has 18 residues. V lost 7 bases, J lost 5 bases, and 14 bases stayed unmatched. This CDR3 reads CASTSGPSGGPRANVLTF. CDR3 nucleotide sequence: TGTGCCAGCACCTCGGGGCCTAGCGGGGGCCCTAGGGCCAACGTCCTGACTTTC.

V and J are TRBV11-2 and TRBJ2-5, with D possibly matching TRBD2 (6 bases). The CDR3 is 15 amino acids. The V end lost 2 bases, the J end lost 4 bases, and 14 bases lay between the germline ends. The germline CDR1 and CDR2 sequences are SGHAT and FQNNGV. CDR3 nucleotide sequence: TGTGCCAGCAGCTTATCTAGCGTTCGGGGAGAGACCCAGTACTTC. Protein: CASSLSSVRGETQYF.

The chain recombines TRBV5-4 with TRBJ1-2, with D possibly matching TRBD1 (5 bases). Trimming left V 0 bases short and J 7 bases short, with 16 bases between. The CDR3 is 15 amino acids. The germline V gene encodes CDR1 SGHNT and CDR2 YYREEE (reference sequence). The CDR3 sequence is CASSLGLWQGGGYTF. CDR3 in DNA: TGTGCCAGCAGCTTGGGGCTTTGGCAGGGTGGTGGCTACACCTTC.

The V gene is TRBV4-2, the J gene TRBJ2-5, with TRBD2 identical over 13 bases. The CDR3 consists of 16 residues. The V gene's germline CDR1 is LGHNA and CDR2 YNFKEQ. Losses at the gene ends were 4 bases for V and 9 bases for J; bases not matched to a gene: 11. In DNA form, the CDR3 reads TGTGCCAGCAGCCCCAGGACTAGCGGGAGTGACCCGGCCCAGTACTTC. Residues: CASSPRTSGSDPAQYF.

This clone appeared a single time. The chain has TRBV2 and TRBJ1-1, with a tentative D call TRBD1 (6 bases). CDR1 is SNHLY, CDR2 FYNNEI, per germline. V was clipped by 3 bases and J by 4 bases, with 12 bases between them. The CDR3 consists of 14 residues. CDR3 protein: CASSEGAQRTEAFF. As DNA, the CDR3 is TGTGCCAGCAGTGAGGGGGCGCAGCGCACTGAAGCTTTCTTT. Using reference TRBV2 and TRBJ1-1 for the parts outside the CDR3, the full variable domain is EPEVTQTPSHQVTQMGQEVILRCVPISNHLYFYWYRQILGQKVEFLVSFYNNEISEKSEIFDDQFSVERPDGSNFTLKIRSTKLEDSAMYFCASSEGAQRTEAFFGQGTRLTVV.

The chain links TRBV27 to TRBJ2-2, with D hard to call. CDR1 MNHEY and CDR2 SMNVEV come from the germline V gene (reference sequence). Trimming stripped 2 bases from V and 4 bases from J, with 11 bases between. There are 15 residues in the CDR3. This CDR3 reads CASSLRPTGTGELFF. CDR3 nucleotides: TGTGCCAGCAGTTTAAGGCCAACGGGCACCGGGGAGCTGTTTTTT.

The chain uses TRBV7-2 and TRBJ2-7, with D tentatively TRBD2 (6 bases). Trimming cost V 5 bases and J 0 bases, with 11 bases left between them. Germline loops: CDR1 SGHTA, CDR2 FQGNSA. The CDR3 loop spans 14 amino acids. The CDR3 nucleotides read TGTGCCAGCAGCCCGTTGACTAGCTCCTACGAGCAGTACGTC. It codes for CASSPLTSSYEQYV.

The J gene is TRBJ2-7, the V gene TRBV7-9; D is perhaps TRBD2 (6 bases). The CDR3 runs 14 residues. Per the germline V gene, CDR1 is SEHNR and CDR2 is FQNEAQ (reference sequence). The V gene lost 0 bases and the J gene lost 4 bases, with 10 bases spanning the gap. The CDR3, as DNA: TGTGCCAGCAGCTTAGCTTGGGGAGGTTACGAGCAGTACTTC. Amino acid sequence: CASSLAWGGYEQYF.

This sequence joins TRBV5-1 and TRBJ1-6; a possible D gene is TRBD1 (5 bases). The V end lost 3 bases, the J end lost 8 bases, and 15 bases lay between the germline ends. From germline, CDR1 is SGHRS and CDR2 YFSETQ. The CDR3 contains 15 residues. CDR3: CASSWGDPTDSPLHF. CDR3 DNA: TGCGCCAGCAGCTGGGGGGACCCCACGGATTCACCCCTCCACTTT.

The genes are TRBV5-4 and TRBJ2-5; 8 nucleotides align to TRBD1. Germline CDR1 reads SGHNT; CDR2 reads YYREEE (reference sequence). CDR3 length: 15 amino acids. V dropped 3 bases and J dropped 6; count of bases not matched to a gene: 10. Written as DNA, the CDR3 is TGTGCCAGCAGCTCCCTGACAGGGGTGGTGAAGACCCAGTACTTC. This translates into CASSSLTGVVKTQYF.

The rearrangement links TRBV7-6 to TRBJ2-2, with 11 bases lining up with TRBD2. Germline V gene sequence: CDR1 SGHVS, CDR2 FNYEAQ. The CDR3 runs to 16 residues. The ends lost 0 bases at V and 6 bases at J; junction bases unmatched: 3. The CDR3 DNA is TGTGCCAGCAGCTTAGCTAGCGGGGGGGCCGCCGGGGAGCTGTTTTTT. The encoded protein is CASSLASGGAAGELFF.

Only one count was recorded for this clone. The V gene is TRBV7-9, the J gene TRBJ1-1, with D unclear. Germline V gives CDR1 SEHNR, CDR2 FQNEAQ (reference sequence). The CDR3 is made up of 14 amino acids. Trimming stripped 2 bases from V and 1 base from J, with 8 bases between. CDR3 in amino acids: CASSLNRPNTEAFF. The DNA for the CDR3 is TGTGCCAGCAGCTTAAACAGACCGAACACTGAAGCTTTCTTT.

The V and J genes are TRBV28 and TRBJ1-1; no clear D gene. The CDR3 spans 12 residues. From germline, CDR1 is MDHEN and CDR2 SYDVKM. Trimming shortened V by 2 bases and J by 6 bases, and 7 bases separated the two germline ends. The CDR3 DNA sequence: TGTGCCAGCAGTTTAGCGCTCGCTGAAGCTTTCTTT. Translating it yields CASSLALAEAFF.

The genes are TRBV4-2 and TRBJ2-1; 8 nucleotides align to TRBD1. With V trimmed by 0 bases and J by 4 bases, 5 bases remained unmatched. CDR3 length equals 16 residues. CDR1 and CDR2 from the germline V gene are LGHNA and YNFKEQ. CDR3 bases: TGTGCCAGCAGCCAAGATACAGGGGGAAAATACAATGAGCAGTTCTTC. This sequence encodes CASSQDTGGKYNEQFF.

This sequence joins TRBV12-5 and TRBJ1-4; 8 positions agree with TRBD1. The CDR3 loop spans 16 amino acids. Germline V gives CDR1 LGHNT, CDR2 FRNRAP. V trimming: 5 bases; J trimming: 8 bases; junction bases outside the gene matches: 13. In DNA form, the CDR3 reads TGTGCTAGTGGTACATCCCTACAGGGGGTGGGCGAAAAACTGTTTTTT. Translated, it gives CASGTSLQGVGEKLFF. The entire variable domain, with the rest obtained from reference TRBV12-5 and TRBJ1-4, is as follows: DARVTQTPRHKVTEMGQEVTMRCQPILGHNTVFWYRQTMMQGLELLAYFRNRAPLDDSGMPKDRFSAEMPDATLATLKIQPSEPRDSAVYFCASGTSLQGVGEKLFFGSGTQLSVL.

This chain connects TRBV2 to TRBJ2-3, with 7 bases matching TRBD2. V was pared by 4 bases and J by 6 bases, with 10 bases of the junction left unmatched. CDR3 length equals 15 residues. Germline V CDR1 and CDR2: SNHLY, FYNNEI. The CDR3 region is CASSVGGPKVDTQYF. The CDR3 region has the DNA TGTGCCAGCAGTGTGGGAGGGCCTAAAGTGGATACGCAGTATTTT. The whole variable domain, filled in from reference TRBV2 and TRBJ2-3, reads EPEVTQTPSHQVTQMGQEVILRCVPISNHLYFYWYRQILGQKVEFLVSFYNNEISEKSEIFDDQFSVERPDGSNFTLKIRSTKLEDSAMYFCASSVGGPKVDTQYFGPGTRLTVL.

The chain recombines TRBV9 with TRBJ2-7; 10 bases line up with TRBD1. CDR3 length equals 15 residues. CDR1 and CDR2 from the germline V gene are SGDLS and YYNGEE. V lost 6 bases to trimming and J lost 5 bases; unmatched junction nucleotides: 11. CDR3: CASNDSRDRGHEQYF. CDR3 nucleotides: TGTGCCAGCAACGACTCTCGGGACAGGGGCCACGAGCAGTACTTC. The variable domain in full, completed from reference TRBV9 and TRBJ2-7, reads DSGVTQTPKHLITATGQRVTLRCSPRSGDLSVYWYQQSLDQGLQFLIQYYNGEERAKGNILERFSAQQFPDLHSELNLSSLELGDSALYFCASNDSRDRGHEQYFGPGTRLTVT.

The chain is built from TRBV27 and TRBJ1-2; maybe TRBD1 (5 bases). Trimming took off 4 bases at V and 4 bases at J, with 19 bases between the two ends. CDR3 length equals 16 residues. Germline V gives CDR1 MNHEY, CDR2 SMNVEV (reference sequence). DNA for the CDR3: TGTGCCAGCAGTTCCAGAGGCCGGGGGGAAAGCTATGGCTACACCTTC. This translates into CASSSRGRGESYGYTF.